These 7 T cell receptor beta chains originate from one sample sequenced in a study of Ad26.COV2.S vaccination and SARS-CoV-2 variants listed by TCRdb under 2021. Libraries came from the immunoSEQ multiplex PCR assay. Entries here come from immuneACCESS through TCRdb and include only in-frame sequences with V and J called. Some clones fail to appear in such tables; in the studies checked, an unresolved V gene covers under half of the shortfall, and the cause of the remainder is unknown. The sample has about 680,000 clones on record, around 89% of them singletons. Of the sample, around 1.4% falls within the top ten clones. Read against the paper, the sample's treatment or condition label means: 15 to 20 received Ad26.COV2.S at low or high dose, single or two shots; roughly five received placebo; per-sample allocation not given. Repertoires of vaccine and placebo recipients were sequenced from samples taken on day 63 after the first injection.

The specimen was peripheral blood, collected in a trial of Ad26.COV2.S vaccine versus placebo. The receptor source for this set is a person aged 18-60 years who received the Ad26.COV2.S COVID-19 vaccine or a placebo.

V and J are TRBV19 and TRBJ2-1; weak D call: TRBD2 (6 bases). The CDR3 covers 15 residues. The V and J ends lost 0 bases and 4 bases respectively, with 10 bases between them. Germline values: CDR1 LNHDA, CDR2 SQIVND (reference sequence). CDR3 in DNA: TGTGCCAGTAGTATAGATGCGGGAAATTACAATGAGCAGTTCTTC. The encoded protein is CASSIDAGNYNEQFF.

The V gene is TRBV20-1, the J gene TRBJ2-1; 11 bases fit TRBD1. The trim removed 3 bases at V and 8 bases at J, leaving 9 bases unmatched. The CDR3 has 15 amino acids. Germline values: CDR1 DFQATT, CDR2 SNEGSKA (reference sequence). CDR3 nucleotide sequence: TGCAGTGCTAGTGCCGGGACAGGGGGTTTCTATGAGCAGTTCTTC. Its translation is CSASAGTGGFYEQFF.

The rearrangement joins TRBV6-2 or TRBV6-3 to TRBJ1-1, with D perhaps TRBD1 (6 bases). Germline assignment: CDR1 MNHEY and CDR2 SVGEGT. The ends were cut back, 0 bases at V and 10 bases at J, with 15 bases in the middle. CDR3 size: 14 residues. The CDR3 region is CASSYSMQGRGAFF. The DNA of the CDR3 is TGTGCCAGCAGTTACTCGATGCAGGGGCGCGGAGCTTTCTTT.

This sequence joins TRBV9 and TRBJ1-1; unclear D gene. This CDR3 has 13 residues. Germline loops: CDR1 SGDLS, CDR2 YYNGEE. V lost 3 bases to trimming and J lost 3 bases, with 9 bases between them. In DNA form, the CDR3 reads TGTGCCAGCAGCGCCCGCGGGGACACTGAAGCTTTCTTT. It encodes CASSARGDTEAFF.

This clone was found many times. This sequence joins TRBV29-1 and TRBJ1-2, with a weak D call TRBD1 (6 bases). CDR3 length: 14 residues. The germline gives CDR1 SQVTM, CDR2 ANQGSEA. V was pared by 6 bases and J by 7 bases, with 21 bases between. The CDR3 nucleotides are TGCAGCGTAAAGGGGGACTCCCAGGCGGGTGGCTACACCTTC. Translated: CSVKGDSQAGGYTF.

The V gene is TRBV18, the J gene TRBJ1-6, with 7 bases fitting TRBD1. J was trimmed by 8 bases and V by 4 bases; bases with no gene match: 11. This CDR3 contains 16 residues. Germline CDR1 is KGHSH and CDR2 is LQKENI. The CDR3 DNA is TGTGCCAGCTCACTTACGGACAGGATCTCCCATTCACCCCTCCACTTT. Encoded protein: CASSLTDRISHSPLHF.

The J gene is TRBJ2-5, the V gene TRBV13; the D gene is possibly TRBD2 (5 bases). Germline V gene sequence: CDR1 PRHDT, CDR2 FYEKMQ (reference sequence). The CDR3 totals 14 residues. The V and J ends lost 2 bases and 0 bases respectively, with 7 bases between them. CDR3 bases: TGTGCCAGCAGCTTACGGGAATACCAAGAGACCCAGTACTTC. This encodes CASSLREYQETQYF.